The 4 T cell receptor beta chains below were found in one sample sequenced in a study of CD8 T cells in Susac syndrome. After extraction with the RNeasy kit, about 0.5 to 1 ug of the RNA was reverse transcribed using random hexamers. TCRdb ran MiXCR on the immunoSEQ multiplex PCR reads and lists one entry per CDR3 protein. The data contain about 130,000 distinct CDR3 sequences, around 94% of them seen just once; the ten biggest clones take up around 0.087%. The specimen was CD4+ T cells from PBMCs. Receptors were obtained from a human donor in good health.

The chain links TRBV15 to TRBJ2-3, with D perhaps TRBD2 (5 bases). The CDR3 totals 16 residues. The V gene's germline CDR1 is LNHNV and CDR2 YYDKDF (reference sequence). Trimming removed 0 bases from V and 0 bases from J, with 10 bases in between. Here the CDR3 reads CATSRDSGISTDTQYF. CDR3 DNA sequence: TGTGCCACCAGCAGAGATTCGGGGATAAGCACAGATACGCAGTATTTT.

The chain uses TRBV10-3 and TRBJ2-7; D is possibly TRBD1 (5 bases). CDR1 and CDR2 (germline): ENHRY, SYGVKD. Trimming removed 6 bases from V and 1 base from J, with 7 bases in between. The CDR3 length is 12 residues. The CDR3 loop is CAIRGASYEQYF. CDR3 DNA: TGTGCCATCAGAGGGGCTTCCTACGAGCAGTACTTC.

The V call is TRBV5-1, the J call TRBJ1-1; the D is unclear. CDR1 and CDR2 (germline): SGHRS, YFSETQ. This CDR3 has 13 residues. Trimming took 6 bases from V and 2 from J, leaving 11 bases between them. CDR3 DNA sequence: TGCGCCAGCAATCTTAACAGAAACACTGAAGCTTTCTTT. Amino acid sequence: CASNLNRNTEAFF.

The chain recombines TRBV7-9 with TRBJ2-7, with D hard to call. Germline V gene sequence: CDR1 SEHNR, CDR2 FQNEAQ (reference sequence). V gave up 5 bases and J gave up 4 bases, with 12 bases separating them. The CDR3 extends over 13 amino acids. The CDR3 here is CASSVAYRYEQYF. For the CDR3, the DNA is TGTGCCAGCAGCGTGGCGTATAGGTACGAGCAGTACTTC. Filled out from reference TRBV7-9 and TRBJ2-7, the complete variable domain reads DTGVSQNPRHKITKRGQNVTFRCDPISEHNRLYWYRQTLGQGPEFLTYFQNEAQLEKSRLLSDRFSAERPKGSFSTLEIQRTEQGDSAMYLCASSVAYRYEQYFGPGTRLTVT.